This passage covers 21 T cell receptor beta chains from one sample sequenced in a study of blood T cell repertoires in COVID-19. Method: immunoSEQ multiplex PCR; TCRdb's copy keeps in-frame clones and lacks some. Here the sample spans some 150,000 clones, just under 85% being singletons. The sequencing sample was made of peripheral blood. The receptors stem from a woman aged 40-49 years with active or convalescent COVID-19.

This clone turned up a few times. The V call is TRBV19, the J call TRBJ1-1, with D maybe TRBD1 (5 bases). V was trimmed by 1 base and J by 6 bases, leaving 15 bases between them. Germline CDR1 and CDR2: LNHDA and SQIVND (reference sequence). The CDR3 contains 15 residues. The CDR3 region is CASSIVQGMFSEAFF. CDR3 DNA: TGTGCCAGTAGTATAGTCCAGGGAATGTTCTCTGAAGCTTTCTTT.

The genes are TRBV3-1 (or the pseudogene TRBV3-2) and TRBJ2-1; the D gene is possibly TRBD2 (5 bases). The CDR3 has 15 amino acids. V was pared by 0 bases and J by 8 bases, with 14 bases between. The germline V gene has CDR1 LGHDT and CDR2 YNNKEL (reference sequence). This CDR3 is CASSQDKWEYYEQFF. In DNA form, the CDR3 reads TGTGCCAGCAGCCAAGATAAGTGGGAGTACTATGAGCAGTTCTTC.

The CDR3 region has the DNA TGTGCCACCAGTGGGCGCAGGGGGGACCTCAATGAGCAGTTCTTC. Translated: CATSGRRGDLNEQFF. The rearrangement uses TRBV24-1 and TRBJ2-1, with D maybe TRBD1 (7 bases). V was trimmed by 5 bases and J by 6 bases, leaving 16 bases between them. CDR3 length: 15 residues. CDR1 KGHDR and CDR2 SFDVKD come from the germline V gene.

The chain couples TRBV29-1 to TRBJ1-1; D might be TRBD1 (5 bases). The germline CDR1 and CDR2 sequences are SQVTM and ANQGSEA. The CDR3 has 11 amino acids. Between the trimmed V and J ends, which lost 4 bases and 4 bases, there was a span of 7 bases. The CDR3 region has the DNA TGCAGCGTTGGACAGACCACTGAAGCTTTCTTT. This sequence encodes CSVGQTTEAFF.

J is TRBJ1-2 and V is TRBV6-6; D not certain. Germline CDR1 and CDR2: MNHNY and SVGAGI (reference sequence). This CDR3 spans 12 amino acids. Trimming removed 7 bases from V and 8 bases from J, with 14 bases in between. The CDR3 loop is CASTPNRGGYTF. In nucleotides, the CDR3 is TGTGCCAGCACCCCCAACCGGGGAGGCTACACCTTC.

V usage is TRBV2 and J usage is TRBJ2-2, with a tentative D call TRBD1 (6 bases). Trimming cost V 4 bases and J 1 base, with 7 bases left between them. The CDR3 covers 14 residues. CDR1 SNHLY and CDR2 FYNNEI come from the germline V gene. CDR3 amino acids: CASSAQGNTGELFF. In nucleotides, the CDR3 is TGTGCCAGCAGTGCACAGGGGAACACCGGGGAGCTGTTTTTT.

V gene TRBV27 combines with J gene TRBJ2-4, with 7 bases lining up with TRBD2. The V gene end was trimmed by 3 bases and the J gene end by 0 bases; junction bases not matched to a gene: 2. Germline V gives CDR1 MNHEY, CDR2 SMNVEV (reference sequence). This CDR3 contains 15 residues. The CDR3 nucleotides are TGTGCCAGCAGTTTGGCGGGAGTAGCCAAAAACATTCAGTACTTC. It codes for CASSLAGVAKNIQYF.

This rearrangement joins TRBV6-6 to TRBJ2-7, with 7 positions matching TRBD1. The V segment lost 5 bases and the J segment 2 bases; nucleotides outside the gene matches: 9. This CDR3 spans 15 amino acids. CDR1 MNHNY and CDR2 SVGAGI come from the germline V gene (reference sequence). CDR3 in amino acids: CASSGSGQHTYEQYF. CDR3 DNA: TGTGCCAGCAGTGGATCGGGACAGCATACCTACGAGCAGTACTTC.

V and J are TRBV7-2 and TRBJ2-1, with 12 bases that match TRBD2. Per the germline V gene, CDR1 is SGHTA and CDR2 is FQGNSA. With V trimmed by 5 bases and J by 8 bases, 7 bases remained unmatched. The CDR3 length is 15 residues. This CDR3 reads CASSATSGGLDEQFF. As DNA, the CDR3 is TGTGCCAGCAGCGCCACTAGCGGGGGGTTGGATGAGCAGTTCTTC.

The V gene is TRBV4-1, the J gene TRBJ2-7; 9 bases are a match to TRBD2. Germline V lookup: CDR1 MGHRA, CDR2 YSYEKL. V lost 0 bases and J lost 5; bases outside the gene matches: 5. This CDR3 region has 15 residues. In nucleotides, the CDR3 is TGCGCCAGCAGCCAAGACCTAGCGGGGCTTGACGAGCAGTACTTC. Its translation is CASSQDLAGLDEQYF.

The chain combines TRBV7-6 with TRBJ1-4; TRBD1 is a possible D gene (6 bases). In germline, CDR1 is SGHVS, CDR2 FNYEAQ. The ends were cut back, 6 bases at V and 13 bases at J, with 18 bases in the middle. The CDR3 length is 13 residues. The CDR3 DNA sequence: TGTGCCAGCAGTCGACAGGTCGAAAACTTACTGTTTTTT. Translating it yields CASSRQVENLLFF.

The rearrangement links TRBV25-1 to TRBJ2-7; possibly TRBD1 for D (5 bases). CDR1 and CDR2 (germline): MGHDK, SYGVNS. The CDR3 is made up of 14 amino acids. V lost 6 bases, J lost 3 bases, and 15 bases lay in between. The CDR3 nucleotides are TGTGCCAGCAGCGAGACCCCTCAGGGCTACGAGCAGTACTTC. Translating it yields CASSETPQGYEQYF.

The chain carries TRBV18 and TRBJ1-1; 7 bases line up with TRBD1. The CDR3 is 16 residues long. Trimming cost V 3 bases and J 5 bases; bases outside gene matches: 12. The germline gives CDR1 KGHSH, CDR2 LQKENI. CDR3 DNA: TGTGCCAGCTCACCGCTTCCGCGGACAGGCGGAACTGAAGCTTTCTTT. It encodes CASSPLPRTGGTEAFF.

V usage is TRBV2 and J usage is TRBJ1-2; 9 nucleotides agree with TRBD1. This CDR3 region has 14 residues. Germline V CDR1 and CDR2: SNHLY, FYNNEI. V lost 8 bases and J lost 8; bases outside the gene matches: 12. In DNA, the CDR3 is TGTGCCAGCTACGTCCCGGGACAGGGTCGAGGCTACACCTTC. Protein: CASYVPGQGRGYTF. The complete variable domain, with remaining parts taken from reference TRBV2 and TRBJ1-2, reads EPEVTQTPSHQVTQMGQEVILRCVPISNHLYFYWYRQILGQKVEFLVSFYNNEISEKSEIFDDQFSVERPDGSNFTLKIRSTKLEDSAMYFCASYVPGQGRGYTFGSGTRLTVV.

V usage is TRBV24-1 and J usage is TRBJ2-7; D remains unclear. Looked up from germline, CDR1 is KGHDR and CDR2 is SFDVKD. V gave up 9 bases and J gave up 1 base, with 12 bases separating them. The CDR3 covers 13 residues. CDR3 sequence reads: CATGSGLSYEQYF. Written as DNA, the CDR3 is TGTGCCACCGGTTCTGGGCTGTCCTACGAGCAGTACTTC.

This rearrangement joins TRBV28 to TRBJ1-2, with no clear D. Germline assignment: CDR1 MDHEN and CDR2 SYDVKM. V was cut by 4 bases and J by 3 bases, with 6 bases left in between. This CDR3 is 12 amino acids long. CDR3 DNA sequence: TGTGCCAGCAGTTGGGAGGACTATGGCTACACCTTC. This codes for CASSWEDYGYTF.

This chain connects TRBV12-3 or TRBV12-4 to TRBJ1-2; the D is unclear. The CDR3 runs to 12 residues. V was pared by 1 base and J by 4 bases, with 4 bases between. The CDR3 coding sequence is TGTGCCAGCAGTTTAGGGCTCTATGGCTACACCTTC. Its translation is CASSLGLYGYTF.

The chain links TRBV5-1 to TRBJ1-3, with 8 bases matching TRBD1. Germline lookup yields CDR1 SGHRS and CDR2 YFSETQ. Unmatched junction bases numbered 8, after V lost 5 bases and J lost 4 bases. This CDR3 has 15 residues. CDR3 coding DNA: TGCGCCAGCAGAGGAGGACAGGGAGAAGGAAACACCATATATTTT. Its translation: CASRGGQGEGNTIYF.

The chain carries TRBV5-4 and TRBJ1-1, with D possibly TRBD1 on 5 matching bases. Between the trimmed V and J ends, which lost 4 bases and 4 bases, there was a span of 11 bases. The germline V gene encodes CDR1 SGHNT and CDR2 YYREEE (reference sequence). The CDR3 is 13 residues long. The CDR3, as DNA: TGTGCCAGCAGCCGGCCGGGGGGCACTGAAGCTTTCTTT. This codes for CASSRPGGTEAFF.

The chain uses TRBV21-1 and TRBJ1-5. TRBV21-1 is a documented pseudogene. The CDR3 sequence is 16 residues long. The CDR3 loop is CASSPRGERGNQPQHF. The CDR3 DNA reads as TGTGCCAGCAGCCCGCGTGGGGAGAGGGGCAATCAGCCCCAGCATTTT.

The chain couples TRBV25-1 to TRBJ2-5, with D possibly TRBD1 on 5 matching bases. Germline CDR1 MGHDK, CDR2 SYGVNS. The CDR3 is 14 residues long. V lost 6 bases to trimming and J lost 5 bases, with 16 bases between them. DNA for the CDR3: TGTGCCAGCAGCACCAGGGTGAGATGGGAGACCCAGTACTTC. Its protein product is CASSTRVRWETQYF.